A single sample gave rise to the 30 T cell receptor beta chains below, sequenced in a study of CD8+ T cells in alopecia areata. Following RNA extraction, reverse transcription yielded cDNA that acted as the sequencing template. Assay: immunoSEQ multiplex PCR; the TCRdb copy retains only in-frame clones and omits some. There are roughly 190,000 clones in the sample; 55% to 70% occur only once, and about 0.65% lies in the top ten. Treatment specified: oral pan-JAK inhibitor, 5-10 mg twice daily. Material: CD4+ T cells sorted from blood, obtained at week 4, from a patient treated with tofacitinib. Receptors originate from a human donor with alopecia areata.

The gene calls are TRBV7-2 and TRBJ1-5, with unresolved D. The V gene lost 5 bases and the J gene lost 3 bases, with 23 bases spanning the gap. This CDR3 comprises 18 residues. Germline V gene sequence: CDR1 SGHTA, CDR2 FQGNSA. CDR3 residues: CASSPAPSQAGNNQPQHF. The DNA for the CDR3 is TGTGCCAGCAGCCCAGCCCCAAGTCAGGCAGGTAACAATCAGCCCCAGCATTTT.

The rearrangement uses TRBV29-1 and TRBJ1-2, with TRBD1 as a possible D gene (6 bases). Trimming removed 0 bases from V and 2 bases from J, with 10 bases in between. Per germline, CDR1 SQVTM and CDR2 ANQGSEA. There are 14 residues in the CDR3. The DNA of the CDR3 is TGCAGCGTTGAAGATCTCAGGGGCAACTATGGCTACACCTTC. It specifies CSVEDLRGNYGYTF.

The CDR3 loop reads CSGRADGAKNIQYF. As DNA, the CDR3 is TGCAGCGGTAGGGCAGACGGAGCCAAAAACATTCAGTACTTC. The chain uses TRBV29-1 and TRBJ2-4; D is unresolved. Germline CDR1 is SQVTM and CDR2 is ANQGSEA. Trimming stripped 7 bases from V and 0 bases from J, with 13 bases between. CDR3 length equals 14 residues.

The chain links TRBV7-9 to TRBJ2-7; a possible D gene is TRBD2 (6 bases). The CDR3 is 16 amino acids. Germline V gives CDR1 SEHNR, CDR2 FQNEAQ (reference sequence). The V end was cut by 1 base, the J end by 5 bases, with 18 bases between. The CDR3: CASSLGTPAGFDEQYF. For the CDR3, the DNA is TGTGCCAGCAGCTTAGGGACTCCCGCGGGGTTTGACGAGCAGTACTTC.

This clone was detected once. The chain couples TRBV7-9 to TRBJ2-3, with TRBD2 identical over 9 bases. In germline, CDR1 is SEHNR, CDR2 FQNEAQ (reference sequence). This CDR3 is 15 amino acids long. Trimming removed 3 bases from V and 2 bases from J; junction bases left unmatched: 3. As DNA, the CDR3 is TGTGCCAGCAGCTTGACTAGCGGTTTCACAGATACGCAGTATTTT. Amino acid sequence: CASSLTSGFTDTQYF.

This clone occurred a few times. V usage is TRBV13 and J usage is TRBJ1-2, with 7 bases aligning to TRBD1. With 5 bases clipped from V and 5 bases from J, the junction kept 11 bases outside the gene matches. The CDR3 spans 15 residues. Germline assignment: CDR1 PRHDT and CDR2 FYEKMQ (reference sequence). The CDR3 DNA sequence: TGTGCCAGCAGCCGAGTGGAGGGGGCGCGGTATGGCTACACCTTC. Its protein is CASSRVEGARYGYTF.

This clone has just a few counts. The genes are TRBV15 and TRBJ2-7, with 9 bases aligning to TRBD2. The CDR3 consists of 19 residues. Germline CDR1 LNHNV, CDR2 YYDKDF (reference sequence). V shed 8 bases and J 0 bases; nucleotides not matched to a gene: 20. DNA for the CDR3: TGTGCCACCCTAGCGGGGCAGCGGGAGGCCCTAACAAACTCCTACGAGCAGTACTTC. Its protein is CATLAGQREALTNSYEQYF.

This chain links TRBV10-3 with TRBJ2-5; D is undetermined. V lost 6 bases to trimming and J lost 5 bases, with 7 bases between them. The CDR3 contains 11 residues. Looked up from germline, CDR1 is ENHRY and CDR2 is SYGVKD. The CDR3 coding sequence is TGTGCCATCAGATCAAGGGAGACCCAGTACTTC. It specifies CAIRSRETQYF.

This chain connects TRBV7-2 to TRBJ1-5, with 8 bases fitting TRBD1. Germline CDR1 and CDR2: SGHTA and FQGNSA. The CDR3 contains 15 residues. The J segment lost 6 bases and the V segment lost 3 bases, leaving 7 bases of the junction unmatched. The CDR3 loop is CASSFGQGWAQPQHF. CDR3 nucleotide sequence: TGTGCCAGCAGCTTTGGACAGGGATGGGCTCAGCCCCAGCATTTT.

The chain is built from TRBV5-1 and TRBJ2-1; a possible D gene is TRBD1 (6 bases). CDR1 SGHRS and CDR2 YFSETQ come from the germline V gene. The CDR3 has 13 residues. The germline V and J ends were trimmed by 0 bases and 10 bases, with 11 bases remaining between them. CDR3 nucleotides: TGCGCCAGCAGCTTGGACAGGGTTGGGGAGCAGTTCTTC. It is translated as CASSLDRVGEQFF.

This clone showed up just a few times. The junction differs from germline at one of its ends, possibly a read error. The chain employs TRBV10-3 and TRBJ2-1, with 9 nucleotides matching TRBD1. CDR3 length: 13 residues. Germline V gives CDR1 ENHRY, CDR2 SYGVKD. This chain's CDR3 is CAISETAGTGSIF. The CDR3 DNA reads TGTGCCATCAGTGAGACCGCGGGGACAGGGTCTATCTTC.

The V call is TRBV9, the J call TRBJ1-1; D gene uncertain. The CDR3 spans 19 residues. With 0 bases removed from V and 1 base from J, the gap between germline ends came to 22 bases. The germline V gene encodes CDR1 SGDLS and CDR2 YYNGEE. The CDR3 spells CASSVAVSSHGVGNTEAFF. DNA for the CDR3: TGTGCCAGCAGCGTAGCGGTCTCTTCGCATGGCGTAGGGAACACTGAAGCTTTCTTT.

The CDR3 loop reads CASSRTSSTYEQYF. Written as DNA, the CDR3 is TGTGCCAGCAGCCGGACTAGCAGTACCTACGAGCAGTACTTC. This chain connects TRBV5-4 to TRBJ2-7; 8 bases align to TRBD2. There are 14 residues in the CDR3. Germline values: CDR1 SGHNT, CDR2 YYREEE (reference sequence). V dropped 4 bases and J dropped 2; count of bases not matched to a gene: 5.

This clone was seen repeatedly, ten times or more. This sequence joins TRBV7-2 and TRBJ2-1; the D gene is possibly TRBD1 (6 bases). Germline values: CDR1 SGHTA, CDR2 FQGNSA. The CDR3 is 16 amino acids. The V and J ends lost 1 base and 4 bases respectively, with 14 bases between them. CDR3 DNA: TGTGCCAGCAGCTTAGGCTCCGGGACACAGTACAATGAGCAGTTCTTC. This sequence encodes CASSLGSGTQYNEQFF.

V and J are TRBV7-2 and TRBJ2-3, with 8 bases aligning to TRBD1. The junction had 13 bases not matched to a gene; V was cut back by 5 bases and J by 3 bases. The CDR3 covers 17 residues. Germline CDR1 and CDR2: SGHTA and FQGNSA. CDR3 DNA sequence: TGTGCCAGCAGCCACAAAACGGGGACAGGAAGGACAGATACGCAGTATTTT. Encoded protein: CASSHKTGTGRTDTQYF.

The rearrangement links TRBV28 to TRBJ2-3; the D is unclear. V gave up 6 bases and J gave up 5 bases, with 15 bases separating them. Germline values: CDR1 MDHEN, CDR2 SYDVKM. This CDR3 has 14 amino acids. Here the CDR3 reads CASSVPPTQDTQYF. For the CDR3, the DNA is TGTGCCAGCAGCGTACCTCCTACACAAGATACGCAGTATTTT. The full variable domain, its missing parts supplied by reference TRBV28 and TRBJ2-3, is DVKVTQSSRYLVKRTGEKVFLECVQDMDHENMFWYRQDPGLGLRLIYFSYDVKMKEKGDIPEGYSVSREKKERFSLILESASTNQTSMYLCASSVPPTQDTQYFGPGTRLTVL.

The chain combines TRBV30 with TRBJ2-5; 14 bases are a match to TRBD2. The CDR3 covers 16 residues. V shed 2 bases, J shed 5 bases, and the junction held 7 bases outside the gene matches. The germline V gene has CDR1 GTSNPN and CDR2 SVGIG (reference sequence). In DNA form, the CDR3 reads TGTGCCTGGAGTAGACTAGCGGGAGGGCATTTTGAGACCCAGTACTTC. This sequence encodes CAWSRLAGGHFETQYF.

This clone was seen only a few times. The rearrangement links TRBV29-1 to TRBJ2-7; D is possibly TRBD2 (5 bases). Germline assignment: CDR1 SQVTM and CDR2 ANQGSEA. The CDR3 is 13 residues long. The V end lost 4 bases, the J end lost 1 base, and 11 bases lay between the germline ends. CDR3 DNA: TGCAGCGTTGGAGGGATGGGGTCCTACGAGCAGTACTTC. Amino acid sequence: CSVGGMGSYEQYF.

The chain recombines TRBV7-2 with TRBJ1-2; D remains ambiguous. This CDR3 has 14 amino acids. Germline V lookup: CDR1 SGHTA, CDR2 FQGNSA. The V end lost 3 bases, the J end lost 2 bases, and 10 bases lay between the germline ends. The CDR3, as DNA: TGTGCCAGCAGCTTCCGGACGGGGAACTATGGCTACACCTTC. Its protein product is CASSFRTGNYGYTF.

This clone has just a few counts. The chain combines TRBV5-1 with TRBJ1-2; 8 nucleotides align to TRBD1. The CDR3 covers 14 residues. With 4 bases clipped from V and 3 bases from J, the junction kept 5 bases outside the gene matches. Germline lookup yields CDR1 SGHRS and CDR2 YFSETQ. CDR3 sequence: CASSRRGQDYGYTF. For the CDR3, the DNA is TGCGCCAGCAGCCGAAGGGGACAGGACTATGGCTACACCTTC.

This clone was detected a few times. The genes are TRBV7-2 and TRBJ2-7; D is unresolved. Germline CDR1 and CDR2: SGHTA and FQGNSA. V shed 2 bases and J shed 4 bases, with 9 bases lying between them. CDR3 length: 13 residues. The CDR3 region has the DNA TGTGCCAGCAGCTTAAGTAACCAGTACGAGCAGTACTTC. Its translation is CASSLSNQYEQYF.

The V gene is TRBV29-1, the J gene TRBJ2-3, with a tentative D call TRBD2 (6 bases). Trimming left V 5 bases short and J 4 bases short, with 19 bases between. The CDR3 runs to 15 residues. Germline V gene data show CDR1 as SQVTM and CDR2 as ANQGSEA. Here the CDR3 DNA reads TGCAGCGTTCCCGGGAGAAGGTTCTATTCAGATACGCAGTATTTT. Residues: CSVPGRRFYSDTQYF.

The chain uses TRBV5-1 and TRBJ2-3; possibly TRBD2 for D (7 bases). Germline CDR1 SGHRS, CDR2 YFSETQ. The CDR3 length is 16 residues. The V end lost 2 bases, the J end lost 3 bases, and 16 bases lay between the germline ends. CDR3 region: CASSFKASGQTDTQYF. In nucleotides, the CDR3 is TGCGCCAGCAGCTTTAAAGCTAGCGGACAGACAGATACGCAGTATTTT.

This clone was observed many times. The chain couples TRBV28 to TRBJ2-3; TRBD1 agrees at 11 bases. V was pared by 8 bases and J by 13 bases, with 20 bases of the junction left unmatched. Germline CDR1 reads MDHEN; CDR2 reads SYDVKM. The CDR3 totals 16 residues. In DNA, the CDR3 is TGTGCCAGCTACAATAATCCGGGACAGGGGGAAACGAAAAAGTATTTT. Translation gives CASYNNPGQGETKKYF.

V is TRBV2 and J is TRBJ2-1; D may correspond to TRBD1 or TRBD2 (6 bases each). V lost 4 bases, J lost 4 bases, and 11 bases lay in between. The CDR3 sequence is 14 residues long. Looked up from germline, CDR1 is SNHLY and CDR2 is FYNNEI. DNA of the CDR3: TGTGCCAGCAGTGGGGGGGCGCGGTACAATGAGCAGTTCTTC. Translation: CASSGGARYNEQFF.

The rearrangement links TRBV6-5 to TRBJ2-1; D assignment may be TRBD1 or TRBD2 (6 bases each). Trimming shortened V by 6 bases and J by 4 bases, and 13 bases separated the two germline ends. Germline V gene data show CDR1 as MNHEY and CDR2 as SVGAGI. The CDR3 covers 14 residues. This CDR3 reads CASSRGLEYNEQFF. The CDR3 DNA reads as TGTGCCAGCAGCCGGGGGCTAGAATACAATGAGCAGTTCTTC.

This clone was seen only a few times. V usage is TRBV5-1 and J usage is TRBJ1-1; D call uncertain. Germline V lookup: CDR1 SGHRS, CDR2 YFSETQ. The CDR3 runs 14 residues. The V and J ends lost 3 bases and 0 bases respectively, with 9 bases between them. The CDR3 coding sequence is TGCGCCAGCAGCTGGGAAGGTATGAACACTGAAGCTTTCTTT. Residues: CASSWEGMNTEAFF.

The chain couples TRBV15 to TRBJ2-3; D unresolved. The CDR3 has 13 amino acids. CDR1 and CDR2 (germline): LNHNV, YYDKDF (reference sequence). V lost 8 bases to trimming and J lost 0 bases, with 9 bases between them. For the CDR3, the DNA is TGTGCCACCCATCCAGGCAGCACAGATACGCAGTATTTT. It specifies CATHPGSTDTQYF. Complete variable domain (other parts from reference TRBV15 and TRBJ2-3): DAMVIQNPRYQVTQFGKPVTLSCSQTLNHNVMYWYQQKSSQAPKLLFHYYDKDFNNEADTPDNFQSRRPNTSFCFLDIRSPGLGDTAMYLCATHPGSTDTQYFGPGTRLTVL.

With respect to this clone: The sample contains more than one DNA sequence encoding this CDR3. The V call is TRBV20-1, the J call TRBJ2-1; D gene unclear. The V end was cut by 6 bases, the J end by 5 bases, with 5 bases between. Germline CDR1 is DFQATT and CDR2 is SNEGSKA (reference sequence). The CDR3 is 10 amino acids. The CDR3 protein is CSASNNEQFF. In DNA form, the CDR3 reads TGCAGTGCATCAAACAATGAGCAGTTCTTC.

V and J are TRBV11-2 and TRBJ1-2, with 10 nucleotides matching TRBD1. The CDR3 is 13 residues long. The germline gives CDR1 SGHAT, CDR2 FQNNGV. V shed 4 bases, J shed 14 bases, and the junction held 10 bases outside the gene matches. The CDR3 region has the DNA TGTGCCAGCAGCTCGGGACAGGGGACCCGACCTACCTTC. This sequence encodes CASSSGQGTRPTF.